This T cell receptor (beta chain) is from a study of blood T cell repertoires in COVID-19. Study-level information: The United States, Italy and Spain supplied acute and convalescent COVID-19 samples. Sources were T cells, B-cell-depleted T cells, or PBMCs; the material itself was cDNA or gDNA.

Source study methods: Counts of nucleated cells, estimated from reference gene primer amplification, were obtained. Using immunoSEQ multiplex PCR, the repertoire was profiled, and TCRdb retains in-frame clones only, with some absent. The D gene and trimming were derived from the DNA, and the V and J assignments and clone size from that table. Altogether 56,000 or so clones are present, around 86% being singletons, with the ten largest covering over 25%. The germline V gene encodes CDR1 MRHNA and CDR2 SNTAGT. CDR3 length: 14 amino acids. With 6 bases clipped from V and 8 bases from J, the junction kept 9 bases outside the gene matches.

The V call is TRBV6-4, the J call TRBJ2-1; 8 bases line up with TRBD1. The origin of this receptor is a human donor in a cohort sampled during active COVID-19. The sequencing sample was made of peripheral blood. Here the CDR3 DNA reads TGTGCCAGCAGAACCGGACAGGGCGCAGATGAGCAGTTCTTC. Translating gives CASRTGQGADEQFF.